This TCR beta chain stems from a study of T cells expressing NK-cell markers (dated by TCRdb to about 2020). General notes on the study: About 8 donors provided sorted CD3+CD56+NKG2C+, CD3+CD56+NKG2C- and CD3+CD56-NKG2C+ T-cell subsets, whose TCR beta-chain repertoires were profiled. Among the eight sequenced donors, seven were HCMV-seropositive and one was HCMV-seronegative. Randomly selected healthy volunteers, three men and five women, were used as the eight sequenced donors. Illumina HiSeq 2000/2500, MiSeq or NextSeq was used to sequence libraries as 2 x 150 bp reads.

Study-wide findings and limitations: Those dominant clonotypes were again the most abundant among CD3+CD56-NKG2C+ cells in four donors, at about 25-60.1%. It remained unclear whether the expanded NKG2C-expressing T cell clones were specific for HCMV antigens. In five to seven donors, the dominant CD3+CD56+NKG2C+ clonotypes were found to rank among the top 10 CD8+ clonotypes and to make up roughly 1.0-7.5% of CD8+ T cells.

Worth noting for this clonotype: Its antigen is still unknown.

A commercial ELISA kit detecting HCMV-specific IgG in serum was used to determine HCMV serostatus. Peripheral blood mononuclear cells were isolated from blood by Ficoll density gradient centrifugation. CDR1 MNHNS and CDR2 SASEGT are derived from the germline V gene. CDR3 length: 14 amino acids, cysteine to phenylalanine. No DNA has been recorded. TCRdb shows the sequencer as Illumina HiSeq 2000. 5'RACE template switching, by which a universal primer site and unique molecular identifiers were added, was used to make TCR beta cDNA libraries. cDNA synthesis was primed from the TCR beta constant segment, followed by two successive PCR amplification steps. The authors' analysis ran thus. MIGEC was used to demultiplex reads and group the reads by UMI, and MiTCR was used to assemble and quantify clonotypes. To exclude erroneous sequences, any TCR cDNA sequence not supported by at least two reads was discarded. The tcR package was used for downstream repertoire analysis, and clonotypes were matched across fractions by CDR3 nucleotide sequence plus V segment. Antigen specificity was annotated against VDJdb with VDJmatch, allowing one amino acid substitution in CDR3. Reads reprocessed by TCRdb are summarized as one entry per CDR3 protein sequence, and DNA is absent. The V and J calls reflect TCRdb's pipeline rather than the authors' work. This sample's listing comprises about 460,000 distinct CDR3 sequences. The ten largest clones capture more than 1.4% of the sample.

The rearrangement joined TRBV6-1 to TRBJ1-1; TCRdb reports TRBD1, a call that lacks DNA to check it against. Sequencing was carried out using blood T cells: a sorted CD56 or NKG2C T cell subset, CD4+ or CD8+ T cells, or bulk PBMC T cells (not recorded which). The TCR sequence derives from a woman aged 45-60 years in good health. Donor details come from another sample of the same person, matched by shared clones. This receptor has the CDR3 CASSSGPHNTEAFF.